The sample holds one count of the clone carrying this T cell receptor beta chain. Sorting took every CD4+ cell except CD45RA+CCR7+CD95- naive cells, reaching over 95% purity. Healthy donors' blood was sourced from blood donation centers in Switzerland. Clones were read by immunoSEQ multiplex PCR, and TCRdb kept only the in-frame ones, dropping some. Of some 29,000 clones detected, approximately 82% appear once; the ten largest clones hold about 1.5%. The sample belongs to a study of human CD4 T cells and Enterobacteriaceae. Source material: memory CD4+ T cells from blood. The sequence came from a human donor in good health.

CDR3 in amino acids: CASSQGASSGSWGETQYF. As DNA, the CDR3 is TGTGCCAGCAGCCAAGGGGCTTCTAGCGGGAGCTGGGGAGAGACCCAGTACTTC. The gene calls are TRBV14 and TRBJ2-5; 10 positions agree with TRBD2. V lost 1 base to trimming and J lost 4 bases; unmatched junction nucleotides: 12. Per the germline V gene, CDR1 is SGHDN and CDR2 is FVKESK. The CDR3 sequence is 18 residues long.